The sequence of this T cell receptor beta chain was determined in a study of blood T cell repertoires in COVID-19. The overall study: The United States, Italy and Spain supplied acute and convalescent COVID-19 samples. From T cells, B-cell-depleted T cells, or PBMCs came the material, which was cDNA or gDNA.

Profiled with immunoSEQ multiplex PCR; TCRdb holds only in-frame clones, not every one. The profile shows some 300,000 clones, under 90% of them singletons. The V end lost 4 bases, the J end lost 2 bases, and 12 bases lay between the germline ends. Germline assignment: CDR1 LGHNA and CDR2 YNFKEQ. The CDR3 runs 14 residues. Sequenced sample: peripheral blood. The receptor's source is a woman aged 25 to 39 with COVID-19, enrolled during active disease. The V gene is TRBV4-2, the J gene TRBJ2-7; TRBD1 is a possible D gene (6 bases). The CDR3 DNA is TGTGCCAGCAGCCTAAAACAGGGACCCTACGAGCAGTACTTC. It is translated as CASSLKQGPYEQYF.